The TCR beta chain described here comes from a study of Graves' ophthalmopathy and Graves' hyperthyroidism. About the study: Prior to any treatment, peripheral blood was collected at the time of initial diagnosis. Study-wide results and caveats: Blood shared most expanded thyroid clonotypes above 0.001 frequency.

Ophthalmopathy donors' eye disease showed moderate-to-severe activity, CAS of at least 3, NOSPECS of at least 4 and duration under 3 months. PBMCs were density-gradient isolated from 10 ml fresh blood. TCR beta CDR3 regions were amplified from RNA transcripts. Second-round multiplex PCR came after a first-round RT-PCR that employed HTBI primers. TCRdb itself ran the multiplex PCR reads through MiXCR, one entry per CDR3 protein. The sample includes around 670,000 distinct CDR3 sequences, roughly 40% seen only once; the top ten take around 40%. The V gene lost 7 bases and the J gene lost 0 bases, with 6 bases spanning the gap. Germline values: CDR1 MNHEY, CDR2 SVGAGI. This CDR3 has 12 residues. Concerning this clonotype: The antigen remains undetermined.

This TCR was recovered from an adult man with Graves' ophthalmopathy. Sequencing input: peripheral blood. The chain uses TRBV6-5 and TRBJ2-5; D is ambiguous. The CDR3 reads CASKPYQETQYF. The CDR3 region has the DNA TGTGCCAGCAAGCCGTACCAAGAGACCCAGTACTTC.